In its sample, the clone carrying this T cell receptor beta chain was seen many times. Its antigen is unidentified. Patients were aged 18 to 65, had disease duration under 2 months, and had newly diagnosed hyperthyroidism. The data were taken from a study of T cells in Graves' hyperthyroidism and ophthalmopathy. TCR beta CDR3 sequences were amplified from RNA transcripts. When the TCR CDR3 underwent first-round RT-PCR, the HTBI primer set was used. TCRdb independently ran MiXCR on the multiplex PCR reads; one entry per CDR3 protein. The sample has hundreds of thousands of distinct CDR3 sequences; around 14% are singletons. This CDR3 contains 18 residues. Germline V CDR1 and CDR2: MNHNS, SASEGT. The ends were cut back, 5 bases at V and 0 bases at J, with 20 bases in the middle. Findings and caveats of the study: Most thyroid clonotypes with frequency above 0.001 were detected in blood.

The sample was blood. The sequence came from a woman under 30 with Graves' hyperthyroidism. The chain is built from TRBV6-1 and TRBJ1-5; D not certain. The CDR3 nucleotides read TGTGCCAGCAGTCGGGCTCCCCCAGGAGAGAGTAGCAATCAGCCCCAGCATTTT. Protein product: CASSRAPPGESSNQPQHF.